This T cell receptor beta chain was retrieved from a study of vaccination effects on CD4 cells after COVID-19. Assay used: immunoSEQ multiplex PCR; TCRdb lists only in-frame clones, some missing. The table includes about 24,000 clones, 76% detected once. Germline loops: CDR1 MNHEY, CDR2 SVGAGI. The J segment lost 5 bases and the V segment lost 11 bases, leaving 9 bases of the junction unmatched. This CDR3 is built from 13 residues. Within the ViraFEST assay, antigen-specific CD4+ T cells underwent expansion with viral peptide pools prior to sequencing. With nine to eleven days of culture completed, CD4+ T cells were isolated. In the vaccine recipients, nucleocapsid antibodies were negative and there was no prior SARS-CoV-2 infection. As concerns this clone: The antigen remains unidentified.

The sample in question was CD4+ T cells from PBMCs cultured with HCoV-NL63 spike peptides, obtained before COVID-19 vaccination. The chain joins TRBV6-5 to TRBJ1-5; 7 bases map to TRBD1. The TCR was taken from a human donor who received a COVID-19 vaccine. The CDR3 sequence: CAYGAGGYQPQHF. Written as DNA, the CDR3 is TGTGCCTATGGCGCAGGGGGTTATCAGCCCCAGCATTTT.